The sequence of this TCR beta chain was determined in a study of post-analysis software for immune sequencing data. Study-level information: Recorded disease courses covered relapsing-remitting, secondary progressive and progressive-relapsing multiple sclerosis. Some patients had no subtype annotation. Points from the study as a whole: TRBV5-6, TRBV5-1 and TRBV20-1 belonged to a set of a handful of TRBV segments that were more frequent in patients than controls. Among multiple sclerosis patients, normalized Chao1 diversity was significantly below that of controls. F-measure co-clustering was strong for batch-matched samples.

Carried by the TCR beta cDNA libraries were unique molecular identifiers. T cells numbering roughly 0.85 to 11 million yielded approximately 500,000 cDNA molecules. TCRdb reprocessed the PCR reads via MiXCR and lists one record per CDR3 protein. The profile shows some 450,000 distinct CDR3 sequences, over 35% of them singletons. The CDR3 length is 14 residues. V trimming: 6 bases; J trimming: 2 bases; junction bases outside the gene matches: 7. Germline loops: CDR1 MNHNY, CDR2 SVGAGI (reference sequence). Turning to this clonotype: Its cognate antigen is unknown.

The source of this sequence is a girl under 18 with multiple sclerosis. Sequenced input: blood. The V gene is TRBV6-6, the J gene TRBJ2-7; 7 bases agree with TRBD1. Here the CDR3 reads CASRTQGMPYEQYF. The CDR3 DNA follows: TGTGCCAGCAGGACACAGGGGATGCCCTACGAGCAGTACTTC.